Each of the 14 T cell receptor beta chains below was sequenced from the same sample in a study of metastatic and nonmetastatic thyroid tumors. Using MiXCR, TCRdb reanalyzed the PCR reads. Of around 7,800 clones in the sample, under 30% were seen once. Ahead of thyroid surgery, no patient had received treatment of any kind. Material for sequencing was adjacent normal tissue. All receptors derive from a male donor with papillary thyroid cancer or a benign thyroid nodule (not recorded which). Some clones in this sample may be carry-over from other donors' samples.

The chain joins TRBV28 to TRBJ1-5, with D hard to call. Germline CDR1 is MDHEN and CDR2 is SYDVKM. CDR3 length: 15 residues. Trimming removed 3 bases at V and 4 bases at J, with 13 bases between. CDR3 region: CASSLPKASNQPQHF. CDR3 sequence (DNA): TGTGCCAGCAGTTTGCCCAAAGCCTCAAATCAGCCCCAGCATTTT.

By share of the sample, this clone is medium-sized. The chain employs TRBV6-4 and TRBJ2-3, with 12 bases lining up with TRBD2. Trimming cost V 4 bases and J 3 bases; bases outside gene matches: 2. The CDR3 has 15 residues. Germline CDR1 reads MRHNA; CDR2 reads SNTAGT. CDR3 amino acids: CASSAGTSGTDTQYF. The CDR3 nucleotides read TGTGCCAGCAGTGCCGGGACTAGCGGGACAGATACGCAGTATTTT.

The V and J genes are TRBV14 and TRBJ1-1; unclear D gene. The CDR3 totals 14 residues. Germline V lookup: CDR1 SGHDN, CDR2 FVKESK. Trimming pared 4 bases from V and 0 bases from J, leaving 9 bases between. The CDR3 DNA sequence: TGTGCCAGCAGCCCACCTGGGATGAACACTGAAGCTTTCTTT. Translated, it gives CASSPPGMNTEAFF. Complete variable domain (other parts from reference TRBV14 and TRBJ1-1): EAGVTQFPSHSVIEKGQTVTLRCDPISGHDNLYWYRRVMGKEIKFLLHFVKESKQDESGMPNNRFLAERTGGTYSTLKVQPAELEDSGVYFCASSPPGMNTEAFFGQGTRLTVV.

The rearrangement uses TRBV6-1 and TRBJ1-2; 11 nucleotides line up with TRBD1. CDR3 length equals 14 residues. CDR1 and CDR2 (germline): MNHNS, SASEGT. V shed 7 bases, J shed 5 bases, and the junction held 6 bases outside the gene matches. This CDR3 reads CASTGDRGGYGYTF. The CDR3 DNA reads as TGTGCCAGCACCGGGGACAGGGGGGGGTATGGCTACACCTTC.

This clone is labeled as large. The chain combines TRBV20-1 with TRBJ1-5; D not resolved. V lost 4 bases, J lost 0 bases, and 10 bases lay in between. The V gene's germline CDR1 is DFQATT and CDR2 SNEGSKA (reference sequence). The CDR3 length is 14 residues. The CDR3 coding sequence is TGCAGTGCTACCTCAGAAGCTAGCAATCAGCCCCAGCATTTT. Translating gives CSATSEASNQPQHF.

This clone has only a few counts. The rearrangement links TRBV24-1 to TRBJ2-3; 7 bases agree with TRBD2. Losses at the gene ends were 4 bases for V and 11 bases for J; bases not matched to a gene: 14. The CDR3 loop spans 15 amino acids. The germline CDR1 and CDR2 sequences are KGHDR and SFDVKD. Written as DNA, the CDR3 is TGTGCCACCAGTGACCCCGGGACTAAGATCGGTGTGCAGTATTTT. Amino acid sequence: CATSDPGTKIGVQYF.

Many counts were recorded for this clone. This sequence joins TRBV19 and TRBJ2-2, with 8 bases fitting TRBD1. This CDR3 spans 14 amino acids. Unmatched junction bases numbered 5, after V lost 5 bases and J lost 6 bases. Germline V gene sequence: CDR1 LNHDA, CDR2 SQIVND (reference sequence). CDR3 amino acids: CASSGLTGAGELFF. For the CDR3, the DNA is TGTGCCAGTAGTGGATTGACAGGGGCCGGGGAGCTGTTTTTT.

This clone was observed at least ten times. The chain couples TRBV30 to TRBJ2-1, with 13 bases that match TRBD2. The CDR3 is 16 amino acids. Germline assignment: CDR1 GTSNPN and CDR2 SVGIG (reference sequence). The V and J ends lost 2 bases and 4 bases, in that order; junction bases with no gene match: 5. CDR3 sequence: CAWSNPTSGGYNEQFF. The CDR3 nucleotides read TGTGCCTGGAGTAACCCGACTAGCGGGGGGTACAATGAGCAGTTCTTC.

A remark on this clone: One end of the junction does not line up with germline, which may come from a read error. The chain carries TRBV11-2 and TRBJ2-3; D perhaps matches TRBD2 (6 bases). The CDR3 spans 17 residues. Germline V CDR1 and CDR2: SGHAT, FQNNGV. This chain's CDR3 is CASSLGELLTSTDTQYF. The CDR3 nucleotides read TGTGCCAGCAGCTTAGGGGAACTCCTTACTAGCACGGATACGCAGTATTTT.

The sample holds many counts of this clone. The chain uses TRBV5-4 and TRBJ1-6; D gene ambiguous. Germline lookup yields CDR1 SGHNT and CDR2 YYREEE (reference sequence). The CDR3 has 12 residues. V gave up 2 bases and J gave up 9 bases, with 6 bases separating them. The CDR3 is CASSLSGSPLHF. CDR3 coding DNA: TGTGCCAGCAGCTTATCTGGTTCACCCCTCCACTTT.

The chain couples TRBV12-3 or TRBV12-4 to TRBJ2-7; unclear D gene. The V end lost 3 bases, the J end lost 5 bases, and 14 bases lay between the germline ends. The CDR3 has 14 amino acids. The CDR3 reads CASSFGPVQNEQYF. CDR3 nucleotides: TGTGCCAGCAGTTTTGGGCCAGTTCAAAACGAGCAGTACTTC.

The chain has TRBV20-1 and TRBJ2-1; 12 bases fit TRBD1. J was trimmed by 8 bases and V by 3 bases; bases with no gene match: 8. Germline V gene lookup returns CDR1 DFQATT and CDR2 SNEGSKA (reference sequence). The CDR3 is 15 amino acids. The CDR3 protein is CSASPGQGAFDEQFF. The CDR3 bases are TGCAGTGCTAGTCCGGGACAGGGGGCGTTCGATGAGCAGTTCTTC.

The chain is built from TRBV27 and TRBJ1-1, with 9 bases fitting TRBD1. After removal of 2 bases from V and 1 base from J, the junction contained 2 bases not matched to a gene. Germline CDR1 is MNHEY and CDR2 is SMNVEV (reference sequence). CDR3 length equals 15 residues. This CDR3 reads CASSLPGQGNTEAFF. In DNA, the CDR3 is TGTGCCAGCAGTTTACCGGGACAGGGGAACACTGAAGCTTTCTTT.

By frequency in the sample, this clone is medium-sized. V is TRBV25-1 and J is TRBJ2-7; 11 bases agree with TRBD2. The V segment lost 3 bases and the J segment 2 bases; nucleotides outside the gene matches: 0. The CDR3 length is 14 residues. Per germline, CDR1 MGHDK and CDR2 SYGVNS. The CDR3 coding sequence is TGTGCCAGCAGTGAGACTAGCGGGGCCTACGAGCAGTACTTC. Residues: CASSETSGAYEQYF.